This T cell receptor (beta chain) was sequenced during a study of vaccination effects on CD4 cells after COVID-19. A note on this clone: No antigen is known for it.

Germline lookup yields CDR1 LNHDA and CDR2 SQIVND (reference sequence). The CDR3 runs to 14 residues. V lost 5 bases and J 4 bases, leaving 13 bases between the germline ends. Cultured cells yielded isolated CD4+ T cells after 10 days. TCRdb's copy holds only in-frame clones and misses some; the assay was immunoSEQ multiplex PCR. The profile shows roughly 30,000 clones, about 70% of them singletons. The V and J genes are TRBV19 and TRBJ2-3, with D possibly matching TRBD1 (6 bases). Sequencing was performed on CD4+ T cells from PBMCs cultured without peptide, taken before COVID-19 vaccination. The receptor was derived from a human donor who received a COVID-19 vaccine. CDR3 nucleotides: TGTGCCAGTAGTCCTGGACAGCGCGCAGATACGCAGTATTTT. Its translation is CASSPGQRADTQYF.